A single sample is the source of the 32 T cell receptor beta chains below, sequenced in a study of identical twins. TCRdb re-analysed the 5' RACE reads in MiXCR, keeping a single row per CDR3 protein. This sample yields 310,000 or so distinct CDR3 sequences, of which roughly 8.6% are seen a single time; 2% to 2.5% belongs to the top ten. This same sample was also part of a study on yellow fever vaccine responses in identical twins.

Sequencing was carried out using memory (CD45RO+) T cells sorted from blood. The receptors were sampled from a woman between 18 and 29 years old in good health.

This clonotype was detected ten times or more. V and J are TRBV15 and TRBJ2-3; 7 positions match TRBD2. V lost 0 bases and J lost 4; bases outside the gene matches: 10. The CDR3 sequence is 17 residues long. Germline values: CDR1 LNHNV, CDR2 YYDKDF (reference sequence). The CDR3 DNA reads TGTGCCACCAGCAGAGATCTTGGCGGGAGTTTCGCAGATACGCAGTATTTT. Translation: CATSRDLGGSFADTQYF.

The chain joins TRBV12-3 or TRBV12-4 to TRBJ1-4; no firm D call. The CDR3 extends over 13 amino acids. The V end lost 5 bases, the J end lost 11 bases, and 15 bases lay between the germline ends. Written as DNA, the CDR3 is TGTGCCAGCAGTACCTCGTTTCTACGCAAACTGTTTTTT. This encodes CASSTSFLRKLFF.

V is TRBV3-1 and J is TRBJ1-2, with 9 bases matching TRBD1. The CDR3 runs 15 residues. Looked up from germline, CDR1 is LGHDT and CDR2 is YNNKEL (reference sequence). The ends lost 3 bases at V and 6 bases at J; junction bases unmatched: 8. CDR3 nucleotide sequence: TGTGCCAGCAGCCACTGGGACAGGGTAGCAGATGGCTACACCTTC. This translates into CASSHWDRVADGYTF.

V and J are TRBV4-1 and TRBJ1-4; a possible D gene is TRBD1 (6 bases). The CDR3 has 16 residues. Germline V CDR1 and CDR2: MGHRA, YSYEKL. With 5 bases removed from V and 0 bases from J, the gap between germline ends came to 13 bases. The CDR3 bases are TGCGCCAGCAGCGCTCCGGGGGCGGCAACTAATGAAAAACTGTTTTTT. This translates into CASSAPGAATNEKLFF.

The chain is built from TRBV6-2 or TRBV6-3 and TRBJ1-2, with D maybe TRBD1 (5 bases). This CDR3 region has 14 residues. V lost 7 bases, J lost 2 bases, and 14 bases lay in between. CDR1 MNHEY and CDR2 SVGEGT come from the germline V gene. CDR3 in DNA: TGTGCCAGCACCACACCCAGGGAAAACTATGGCTACACCTTC. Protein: CASTTPRENYGYTF.

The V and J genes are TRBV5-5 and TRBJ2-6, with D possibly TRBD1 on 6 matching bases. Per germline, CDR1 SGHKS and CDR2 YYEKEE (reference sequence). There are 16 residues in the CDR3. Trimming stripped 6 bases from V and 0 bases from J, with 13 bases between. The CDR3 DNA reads TGTGCCAGCACCAGACAGGCGAGCTCTGGGGCCAACGTCCTGACTTTC. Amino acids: CASTRQASSGANVLTF.

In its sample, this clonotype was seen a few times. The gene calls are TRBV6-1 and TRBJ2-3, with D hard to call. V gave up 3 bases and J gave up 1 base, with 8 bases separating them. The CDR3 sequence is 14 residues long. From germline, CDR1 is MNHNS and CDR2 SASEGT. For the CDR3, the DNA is TGTGCCAGCAGTGACCGGTGGGGCACAGATACGCAGTATTTT. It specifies CASSDRWGTDTQYF.

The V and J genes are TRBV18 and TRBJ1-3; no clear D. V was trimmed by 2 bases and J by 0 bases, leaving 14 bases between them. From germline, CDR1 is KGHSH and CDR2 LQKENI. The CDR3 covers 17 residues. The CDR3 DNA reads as TGTGCCAGCTCACCATACGGGAGCCGGGACTCTGGAAACACCATATATTTT. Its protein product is CASSPYGSRDSGNTIYF.

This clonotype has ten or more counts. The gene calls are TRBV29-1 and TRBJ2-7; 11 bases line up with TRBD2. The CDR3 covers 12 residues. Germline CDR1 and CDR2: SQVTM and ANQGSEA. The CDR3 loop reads CRRLAGTYEQYV. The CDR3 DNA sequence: TGCAGAAGACTAGCGGGAACCTACGAGCAGTACGTC.

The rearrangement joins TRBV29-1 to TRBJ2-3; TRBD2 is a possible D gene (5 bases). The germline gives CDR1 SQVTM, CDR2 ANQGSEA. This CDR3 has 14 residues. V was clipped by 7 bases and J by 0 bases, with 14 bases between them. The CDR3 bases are TGCAGCGGAGTTCCTTGGACTAGCACAGATACGCAGTATTTT. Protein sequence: CSGVPWTSTDTQYF.

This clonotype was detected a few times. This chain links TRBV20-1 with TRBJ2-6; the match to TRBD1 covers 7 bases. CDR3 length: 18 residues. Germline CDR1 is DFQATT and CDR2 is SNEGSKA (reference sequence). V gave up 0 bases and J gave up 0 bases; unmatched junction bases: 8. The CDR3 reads CSARDPRQGASGANVLTF. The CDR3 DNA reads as TGCAGTGCTAGAGATCCGAGACAGGGCGCCTCTGGGGCCAACGTCCTGACTTTC.

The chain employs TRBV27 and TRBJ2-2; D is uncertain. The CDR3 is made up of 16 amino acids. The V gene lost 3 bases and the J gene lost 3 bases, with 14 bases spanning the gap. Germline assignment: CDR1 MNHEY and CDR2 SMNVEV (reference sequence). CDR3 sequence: CASSFAPYPDTGELFF. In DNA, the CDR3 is TGTGCCAGCAGTTTTGCCCCCTACCCGGACACCGGGGAGCTGTTTTTT.

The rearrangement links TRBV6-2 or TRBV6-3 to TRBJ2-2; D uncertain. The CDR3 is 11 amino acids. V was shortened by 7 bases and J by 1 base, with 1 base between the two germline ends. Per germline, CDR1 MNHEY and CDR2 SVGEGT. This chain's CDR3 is CASKNTGELFF. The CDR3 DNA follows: TGTGCCAGCAAGAACACCGGGGAGCTGTTTTTT.

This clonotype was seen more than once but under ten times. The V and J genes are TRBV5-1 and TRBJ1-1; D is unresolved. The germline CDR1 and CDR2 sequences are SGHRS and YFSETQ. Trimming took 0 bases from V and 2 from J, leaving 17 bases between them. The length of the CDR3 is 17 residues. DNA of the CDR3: TGCGCCAGCAGCTTGGTTTACGGGAAAAGGTCTAACACTGAAGCTTTCTTT. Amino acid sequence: CASSLVYGKRSNTEAFF. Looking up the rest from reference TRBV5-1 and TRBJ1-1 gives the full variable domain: KAGVTQTPRYLIKTRGQQVTLSCSPISGHRSVSWYQQTPGQGLQFLFEYFSETQRNKGNFPGRFSGRQFSNSRSEMNVSTLELGDSALYLCASSLVYGKRSNTEAFFGQGTRLTVV.

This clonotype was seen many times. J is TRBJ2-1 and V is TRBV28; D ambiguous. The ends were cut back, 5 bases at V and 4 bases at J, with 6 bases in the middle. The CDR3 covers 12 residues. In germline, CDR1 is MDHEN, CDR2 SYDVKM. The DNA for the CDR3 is TGTGCCAGCAGTCATGGGTACAATGAGCAGTTCTTC. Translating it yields CASSHGYNEQFF.

The CDR3 DNA is TGTGCCAGCAGCCCCAGTTTTAGTATCGAGACCCAGTACTTC. As protein: CASSPSFSIETQYF. The chain is built from TRBV7-2 and TRBJ2-5; no reliable D call. The ends were cut back, 5 bases at V and 5 bases at J, with 15 bases in the middle. CDR1 and CDR2 (germline): SGHTA, FQGNSA. The CDR3 consists of 14 residues.

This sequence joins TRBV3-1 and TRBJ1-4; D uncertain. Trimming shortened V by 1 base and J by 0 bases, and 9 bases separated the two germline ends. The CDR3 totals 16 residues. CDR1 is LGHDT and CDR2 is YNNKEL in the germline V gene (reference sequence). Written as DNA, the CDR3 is TGTGCCAGCAGCCAAGGGGCAGGCCCAACTAATGAAAAACTGTTTTTT. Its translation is CASSQGAGPTNEKLFF.

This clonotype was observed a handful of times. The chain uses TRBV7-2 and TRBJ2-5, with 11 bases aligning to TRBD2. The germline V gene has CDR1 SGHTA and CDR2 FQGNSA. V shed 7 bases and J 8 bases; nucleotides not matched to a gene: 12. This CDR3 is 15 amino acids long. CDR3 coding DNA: TGTGCCAGCACCATTGGGACTAGCGGTCCCTCCACCCAGTACTTC. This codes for CASTIGTSGPSTQYF. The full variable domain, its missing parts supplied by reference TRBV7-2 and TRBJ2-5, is GAGVSQSPSNKVTEKGKDVELRCDPISGHTALYWYRQSLGQGLEFLIYFQGNSAPDKSGLPSDRFSAERTGGSVSTLTIQRTQQEDSAVYLCASTIGTSGPSTQYFGPGTRLLVL.

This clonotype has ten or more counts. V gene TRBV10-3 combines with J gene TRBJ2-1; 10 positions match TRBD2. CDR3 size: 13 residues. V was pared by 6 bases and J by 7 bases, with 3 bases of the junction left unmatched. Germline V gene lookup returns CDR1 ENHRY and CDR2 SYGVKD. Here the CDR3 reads CAISQREGNEQFF. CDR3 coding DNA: TGTGCCATCAGCCAGCGGGAGGGGAATGAGCAGTTCTTC.

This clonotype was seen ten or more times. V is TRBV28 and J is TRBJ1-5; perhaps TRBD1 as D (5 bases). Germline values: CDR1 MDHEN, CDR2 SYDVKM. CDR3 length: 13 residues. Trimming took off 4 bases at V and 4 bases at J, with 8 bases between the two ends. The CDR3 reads CASSWDGNQPQHF. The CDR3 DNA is TGTGCCAGCAGTTGGGACGGAAATCAGCCCCAGCATTTT.

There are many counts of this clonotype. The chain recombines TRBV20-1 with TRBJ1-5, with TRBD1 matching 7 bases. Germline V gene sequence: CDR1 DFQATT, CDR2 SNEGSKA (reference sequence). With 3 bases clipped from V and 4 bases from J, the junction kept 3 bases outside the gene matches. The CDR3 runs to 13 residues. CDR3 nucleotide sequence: TGCAGTGCTAGTACCAGGGGGAATCAGCCCCAGCATTTT. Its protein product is CSASTRGNQPQHF.

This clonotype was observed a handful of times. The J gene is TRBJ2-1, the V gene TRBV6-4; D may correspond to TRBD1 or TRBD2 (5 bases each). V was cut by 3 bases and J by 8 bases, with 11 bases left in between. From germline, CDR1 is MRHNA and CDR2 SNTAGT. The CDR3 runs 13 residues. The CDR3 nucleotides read TGTGCCAGCAGTGAAAGTGAGGGGCATGAGCAGTTCTTC. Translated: CASSESEGHEQFF.

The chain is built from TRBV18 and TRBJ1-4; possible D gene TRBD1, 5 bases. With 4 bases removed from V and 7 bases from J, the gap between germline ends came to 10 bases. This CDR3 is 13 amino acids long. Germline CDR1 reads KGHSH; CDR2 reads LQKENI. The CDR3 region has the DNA TGTGCCAGCTCACGTAGGACAACTGAAAAACTGTTTTTT. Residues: CASSRRTTEKLFF.

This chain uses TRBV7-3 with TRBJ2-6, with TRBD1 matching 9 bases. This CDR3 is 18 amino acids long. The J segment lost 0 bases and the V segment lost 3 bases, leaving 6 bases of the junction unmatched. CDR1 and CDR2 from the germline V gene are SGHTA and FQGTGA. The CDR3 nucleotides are TGTGCCAGCAGCTTTTCCGGGACAGGGATCTCTGGGGCCAACGTCCTGACTTTC. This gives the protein CASSFSGTGISGANVLTF.

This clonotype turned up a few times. This CDR3 reads CASSQTSGVRETQYF. DNA for the CDR3: TGTGCCAGCAGCCAGACTAGCGGGGTAAGAGAGACCCAGTACTTC. The chain links TRBV3-1 to TRBJ2-5, with 11 bases lining up with TRBD2. The germline CDR1 and CDR2 sequences are LGHDT and YNNKEL (reference sequence). The CDR3 covers 15 residues. V lost 3 bases, J lost 4 bases, and 4 bases stayed unmatched.

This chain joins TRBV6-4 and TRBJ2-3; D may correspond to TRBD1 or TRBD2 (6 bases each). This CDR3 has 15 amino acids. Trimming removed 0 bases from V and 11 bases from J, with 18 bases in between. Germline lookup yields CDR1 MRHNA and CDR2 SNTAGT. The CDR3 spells CASSDSDGMGGGQYF. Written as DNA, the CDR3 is TGTGCCAGCAGTGACTCGGACGGTATGGGGGGCGGGCAGTATTTT.

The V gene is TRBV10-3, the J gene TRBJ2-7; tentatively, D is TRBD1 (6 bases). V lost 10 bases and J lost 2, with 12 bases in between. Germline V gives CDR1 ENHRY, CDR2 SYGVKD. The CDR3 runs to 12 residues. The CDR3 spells CATGDGTYEQYV. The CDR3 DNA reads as TGTGCCACAGGGGACGGAACCTACGAGCAGTACGTC.

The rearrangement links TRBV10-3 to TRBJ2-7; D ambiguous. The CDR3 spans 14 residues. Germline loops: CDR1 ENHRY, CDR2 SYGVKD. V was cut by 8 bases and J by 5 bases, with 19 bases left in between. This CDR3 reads CAIAEELGVHEQYF. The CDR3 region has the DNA TGTGCCATCGCAGAGGAACTGGGCGTGCACGAGCAGTACTTC.

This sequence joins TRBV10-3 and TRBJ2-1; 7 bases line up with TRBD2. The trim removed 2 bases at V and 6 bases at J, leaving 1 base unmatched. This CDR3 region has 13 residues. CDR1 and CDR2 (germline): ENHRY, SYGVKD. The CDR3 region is CAISEGTTNEQFF. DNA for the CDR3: TGTGCCATCAGTGAGGGGACTACCAATGAGCAGTTCTTC.

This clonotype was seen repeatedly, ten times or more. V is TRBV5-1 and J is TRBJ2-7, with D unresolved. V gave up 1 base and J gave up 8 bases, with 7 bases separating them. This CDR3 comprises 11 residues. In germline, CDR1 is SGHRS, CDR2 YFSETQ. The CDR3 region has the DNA TGCGCCAGCAGCTTGTCGACAAAGCAGTACTTC. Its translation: CASSLSTKQYF.

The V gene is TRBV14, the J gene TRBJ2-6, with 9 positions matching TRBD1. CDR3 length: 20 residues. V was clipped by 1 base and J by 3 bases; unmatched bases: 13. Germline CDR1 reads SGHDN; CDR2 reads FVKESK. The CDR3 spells CASSQGSRTGGVFGANVLTF. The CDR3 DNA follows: TGTGCCAGCAGCCAAGGAAGTCGCACAGGGGGCGTTTTTGGGGCCAACGTCCTGACTTTC.

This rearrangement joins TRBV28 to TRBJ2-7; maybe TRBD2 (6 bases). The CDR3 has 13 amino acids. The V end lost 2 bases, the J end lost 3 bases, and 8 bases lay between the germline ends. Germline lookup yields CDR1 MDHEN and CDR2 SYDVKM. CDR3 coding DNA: TGTGCCAGCAGTTTAGGGGAGGTCTACGAGCAGTACTTC. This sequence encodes CASSLGEVYEQYF. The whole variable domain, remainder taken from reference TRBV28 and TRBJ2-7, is DVKVTQSSRYLVKRTGEKVFLECVQDMDHENMFWYRQDPGLGLRLIYFSYDVKMKEKGDIPEGYSVSREKKERFSLILESASTNQTSMYLCASSLGEVYEQYFGPGTRLTVT.